Shown below are 3 T cell receptor beta chains from a single sample sequenced in a study of cytomegalovirus exposure and HLA in healthy donors. Primers: 60 Vbeta forward and 13 Jbeta reverse. TCRdb's table, derived via immunoSEQ multiplex PCR, lists solely in-frame clones and lacks some. The sample yields roughly 160,000 clones, over 70% seen once. Sequencing was done on a sample of PBMCs. The receptors stem from a woman between 45 and 65 years old in good health and CMV-seropositive.

This clone was counted once. V and J are TRBV6-4 and TRBJ2-1; TRBD1 matches 7 bases. CDR1 and CDR2 (germline): MRHNA, SNTAGT. Trimming cost V 2 bases and J 6 bases; bases outside gene matches: 1. The CDR3 is made up of 13 amino acids. CDR3 residues: CASSDGTVNEQFF. The CDR3 region has the DNA TGTGCCAGCAGTGACGGGACAGTCAATGAGCAGTTCTTC.

The chain carries TRBV7-9 and TRBJ1-1; D is unresolved. CDR3 length: 13 residues. Germline assignment: CDR1 SEHNR and CDR2 FQNEAQ (reference sequence). V lost 5 bases and J 4 bases, leaving 11 bases between the germline ends. CDR3 in DNA: TGTGCCAGCAGCCGGCTTGAGGGCACTGAAGCTTTCTTT. Its protein product is CASSRLEGTEAFF.

The rearrangement joins TRBV27 to TRBJ1-6; no clear D gene. CDR1 MNHEY and CDR2 SMNVEV come from the germline V gene (reference sequence). Trimming removed 5 bases at V and 10 bases at J, with 12 bases between. This CDR3 contains 13 residues. The CDR3 region has the DNA TGTGCCAGCAGTAACCCTCAGCGGTCACCCCTCCACTTT. This translates into CASSNPQRSPLHF.